The source of this T cell receptor (beta chain) is a study of blood T cell repertoires in COVID-19. Looking at the study overall: Spain, Italy and the United States supplied samples that represented acute and convalescent COVID-19. PBMCs, B-cell-depleted T cells, or T cells were the source of the cDNA or gDNA that made up the material.

This clone appeared once. Germline V CDR1 and CDR2: LNHDA, SQIVND (reference sequence). V lost 4 bases and J lost 0, with 15 bases in between. CDR3 size: 17 residues. The repertoire was sequenced with immunoSEQ multiplex PCR; TCRdb's copy has only in-frame clones and lacks some. The sample holds 93,000 or so clones; approximately 84% are singletons and the top ten take more than 5.5%. The gene calls are TRBV19 and TRBJ1-4; D gene uncertain. This TCR derives from a human donor in a cohort sampled during active COVID-19. The specimen was peripheral blood. In DNA, the CDR3 is TGTGCCAGTAGTAGTATTTCCGCGGAGGCAACTAATGAAAAACTGTTTTTT. This encodes CASSSISAEATNEKLFF.